The 19 T cell receptor beta chains given below trace back to one sample, sequenced in a study of T cell responses to AZD1222 COVID-19 vaccine. TCRdb's copy holds only in-frame clones and misses some; the assay was immunoSEQ multiplex PCR. The table has approximately 98,000 clones, 85% to 90% seen once. The specimen comprised peripheral blood, sampled on day 0 of AZD1222 vaccination. These receptors all stem from an adult in good health.

The chain has TRBV11-3 and TRBJ2-5; TRBD2 aligns across 7 bases. V lost 5 bases to trimming and J lost 1 base; unmatched junction nucleotides: 10. Per the germline V gene, CDR1 is SGHNT and CDR2 is YENEEA. This CDR3 spans 16 amino acids. This chain's CDR3 is CASSRGTKPSQETQYF. CDR3 sequence (DNA): TGTGCCAGCAGCCGAGGGACTAAACCTTCCCAAGAGACCCAGTACTTC.

The rearrangement joins TRBV19 to TRBJ2-2, with TRBD1 identical over 7 bases. This CDR3 region has 15 residues. CDR1 is LNHDA and CDR2 is SQIVND in the germline V gene (reference sequence). Germline trimming cut 6 bases from V and 2 bases from J; bases unmatched to any gene: 6. This CDR3 reads CASSPGTANTGELFF. The CDR3 nucleotides read TGTGCCAGTAGCCCCGGGACAGCCAACACCGGGGAGCTGTTTTTT.

The J gene is TRBJ2-1, the V gene TRBV7-2, with D unclear. V lost 2 bases and J 3 bases, leaving 17 bases between the germline ends. CDR1 and CDR2 from the germline V gene are SGHTA and FQGNSA. This CDR3 contains 17 residues. The CDR3 sequence: CASSLLNPALGYNEQFF. CDR3 nucleotides: TGTGCCAGCAGCTTATTGAACCCCGCCCTGGGCTACAATGAGCAGTTCTTC. The full variable domain, completed using reference TRBV7-2 and TRBJ2-1, is GAGVSQSPSNKVTEKGKDVELRCDPISGHTALYWYRQSLGQGLEFLIYFQGNSAPDKSGLPSDRFSAERTGGSVSTLTIQRTQQEDSAVYLCASSLLNPALGYNEQFFGPGTRLTVL.

The chain carries TRBV5-4 and TRBJ1-1; TRBD1 might be the D (6 bases). The CDR3 contains 16 residues. The V end lost 3 bases, the J end lost 0 bases, and 15 bases lay between the germline ends. Germline V gives CDR1 SGHNT, CDR2 YYREEE (reference sequence). DNA of the CDR3: TGTGCCAGCAGCTCCGGACAGATACTAATGAACACTGAAGCTTTCTTT. Its translation: CASSSGQILMNTEAFF.

The rearrangement uses TRBV7-6 and TRBJ2-7, with D possibly matching TRBD2 (6 bases). Germline CDR1 reads SGHVS; CDR2 reads FNYEAQ. The CDR3 consists of 16 residues. Trimming left V 0 bases short and J 3 bases short, with 15 bases between. CDR3 bases: TGTGCCAGCAGCTTAGCGGTTGGAGGGGCGGTCTACGAGCAGTACTTC. Protein product: CASSLAVGGAVYEQYF.

This chain joins TRBV5-1 and TRBJ1-1; D not resolved. There are 14 residues in the CDR3. Per germline, CDR1 SGHRS and CDR2 YFSETQ. V was pared by 7 bases and J by 3 bases, with 16 bases between. CDR3 amino acids: CASRRDLGHTEAFF. The CDR3 DNA reads TGCGCCAGCCGCAGAGACCTTGGACACACTGAAGCTTTCTTT.

This clone was found a few times. At one of its ends the junction is not consistent with the germline gene, which may arise from a read error. The chain is built from TRBV7-2 and TRBJ1-4, with D possibly being TRBD1 (6 bases). The germline V gene has CDR1 SGHTA and CDR2 FQGNSA. This CDR3 is built from 14 residues. CDR3 protein: CASSLGGRDEKLFF. The CDR3 nucleotides are TGTGCCAGCAGTTTAGGGGGGCGTGATGAAAAACTGTTTTTT.

The chain carries TRBV19 and TRBJ2-2; 7 bases fit TRBD2. V lost 7 bases and J lost 6; bases outside the gene matches: 11. Germline V gives CDR1 LNHDA, CDR2 SQIVND (reference sequence). The CDR3 loop spans 15 amino acids. The CDR3 sequence is CASKDQAGVAGELFF. The CDR3 region has the DNA TGTGCCAGTAAGGACCAGGCGGGGGTTGCCGGGGAGCTGTTTTTT.

Only a few counts were recorded for this clone. The rearrangement uses TRBV5-1 and TRBJ1-3, with 7 positions matching TRBD1. J lost 2 bases, V lost 4 bases, and 6 bases had no gene match. CDR3 length: 15 amino acids. CDR1 is SGHRS, CDR2 YFSETQ, per germline. CDR3 protein: CASSRTGTTGNTIYF. The CDR3 coding sequence is TGCGCCAGCAGCAGGACAGGAACGACTGGAAACACCATATATTTT.

The chain links TRBV18 to TRBJ2-2; no firm D call. This CDR3 has 14 amino acids. The germline V gene encodes CDR1 KGHSH and CDR2 LQKENI. V was trimmed by 2 bases and J by 2 bases, leaving 6 bases between them. CDR3 coding DNA: TGTGCCAGCTCACCAGGAGTTAACACCGGGGAGCTGTTTTTT. Protein product: CASSPGVNTGELFF.

The V and J genes are TRBV10-3 and TRBJ1-5; D is uncertain. V gave up 0 bases and J gave up 2 bases, with 8 bases separating them. This CDR3 is built from 15 residues. Germline V gene sequence: CDR1 ENHRY, CDR2 SYGVKD. CDR3 sequence (DNA): TGTGCCATCAGTGAGTCAATGATTGGCAATCAGCCCCAGCATTTT. It codes for CAISESMIGNQPQHF.

The chain has TRBV6-5 and TRBJ1-5; D not resolved. Germline CDR1 is MNHEY and CDR2 is SVGAGI. V lost 6 bases to trimming and J lost 5 bases, with 11 bases between them. The CDR3 is made up of 13 amino acids. The CDR3 DNA reads as TGTGCCAGCAGGAGATTCGGGGATCAGCCCCAGCATTTT. Amino acids: CASRRFGDQPQHF.

J is TRBJ2-2 and V is TRBV19; 8 nucleotides agree with TRBD2. The CDR3 covers 15 residues. Germline trimming cut 11 bases from V and 4 bases from J; bases unmatched to any gene: 12. Germline assignment: CDR1 LNHDA and CDR2 SQIVND (reference sequence). The CDR3 reads CASKVGGATTGELFF. CDR3 nucleotide sequence: TGTGCCTCTAAGGTCGGGGGGGCCACCACCGGGGAGCTGTTTTTT.

This clone has only one observation. V is TRBV21-1 and J is TRBJ1-6; the table's D call, TRBD1, was not checked against the DNA. TRBV21-1 is given as a pseudogene. The CDR3 is made up of 11 amino acids. This CDR3 is CASSIHSAGKF. The CDR3 nucleotides are TGTGCCAGCAGCATTCATTCCGCAGGGAAGTTT.

This rearrangement joins TRBV3-1 (or the pseudogene TRBV3-2) to TRBJ2-1; D is unresolved. Germline-derived CDR1 and CDR2 are LGHDT and YNNKEL (reference sequence). Trimming stripped 1 base from V and 2 bases from J, with 6 bases between. This CDR3 spans 14 amino acids. CDR3 in DNA: TGTGCCAGCAGCCAAGGCCACACCTACAATGAGCAGTTCTTC. Its protein is CASSQGHTYNEQFF.

This chain joins TRBV27 and TRBJ1-2, with 7 positions matching TRBD1. Losses at the gene ends were 5 bases for V and 6 bases for J; bases not matched to a gene: 12. The CDR3 runs 15 residues. Per the germline V gene, CDR1 is MNHEY and CDR2 is SMNVEV (reference sequence). CDR3 amino acids: CASSITWDRPNGYTF. The CDR3 DNA sequence: TGTGCCAGCAGTATAACTTGGGACAGACCAAATGGCTACACCTTC.

The chain links TRBV3-1 (or the pseudogene TRBV3-2) to TRBJ2-7; 12 bases match TRBD2. The CDR3 loop spans 15 amino acids. CDR1 is LGHDT, CDR2 YNNKEL, per germline (reference sequence). The V and J ends lost 4 bases and 3 bases, in that order; junction bases with no gene match: 4. CDR3 sequence (DNA): TGTGCCAGCAGCCCCCGGACTAGCGGGATCTACGAGCAGTACTTC. Amino acids: CASSPRTSGIYEQYF.

This clone was seen only a few times. Written as DNA, the CDR3 is TGTGCCAGCAGCCGGGGACTAGCGGGGGTGGATGAGCAGTTCTTC. Translation: CASSRGLAGVDEQFF. This chain joins TRBV5-4 and TRBJ2-1, with 14 bases aligning to TRBD2. The CDR3 loop spans 15 amino acids. Germline lookup yields CDR1 SGHNT and CDR2 YYREEE (reference sequence). V lost 4 bases, J lost 8 bases, and 5 bases stayed unmatched.

The V gene is TRBV4-1, the J gene TRBJ2-7, with D tentatively TRBD1 (5 bases). This CDR3 contains 15 residues. CDR1 is MGHRA, CDR2 YSYEKL, per germline. Trimming left V 0 bases short and J 6 bases short, with 15 bases between. CDR3 in DNA: TGCGCCAGCAGCCAAGATCTACAGGTGACCCGCGAGCAGTACTTC. Its translation is CASSQDLQVTREQYF.